Listed here are 7 T cell receptor beta chains from one sample, sequenced in a study of control samples from healthy donors and cancer patients. Data came from immunoSEQ multiplex PCR; TCRdb stores just in-frame clones and leaves some out. The table has around 53,000 clones, 65% to 90% seen once. The sequenced material came from PBMCs. The source of these receptors is a woman aged 50 to 60 with lung cancer.

The chain employs TRBV5-4 and TRBJ1-2; TRBD1 matches at 10 bases. The CDR3 totals 15 residues. V trimming: 3 bases; J trimming: 1 base; junction bases outside the gene matches: 3. The germline gives CDR1 SGHNT, CDR2 YYREEE (reference sequence). The CDR3 protein is CASSSRDRGNYGYTF. The CDR3 DNA reads as TGTGCCAGCAGCTCCCGGGACAGGGGTAACTATGGCTACACCTTC.

The DNA of the CDR3 is TGCGCCAGCAGCCAAGATCCGGGACAGGGGGCAACCGGGGAGCTGTTTTTT. Translation: CASSQDPGQGATGELFF. The rearrangement joins TRBV4-3 to TRBJ2-2, with TRBD1 matching 12 bases. Germline assignment: CDR1 LGHNA and CDR2 YSLEER. The CDR3 length is 17 residues. The ends lost 0 bases at V and 5 bases at J; junction bases unmatched: 4.

The V and J genes are TRBV10-1 and TRBJ1-1; the D is unclear. The CDR3 is made up of 14 amino acids. The V gene's germline CDR1 is WNHNN and CDR2 SYGVQD (reference sequence). The ends were cut back, 0 bases at V and 1 base at J, with 6 bases in the middle. The CDR3 nucleotides read TGCGCCAGCAGTGAGTCGAAGGGGAACACTGAAGCTTTCTTT. Translation: CASSESKGNTEAFF.

The chain uses TRBV5-1 and TRBJ2-3; D is undetermined. This CDR3 region has 14 residues. Trimming shortened V by 2 bases and J by 2 bases, and 9 bases separated the two germline ends. Germline V gives CDR1 SGHRS, CDR2 YFSETQ. The CDR3 here is CASSLTQFTDTQYF. In nucleotides, the CDR3 is TGCGCCAGCAGCTTAACCCAGTTCACAGATACGCAGTATTTT.

The chain carries TRBV29-1 and TRBJ1-1; TRBD1 is a possible D gene (6 bases). Trimming shortened V by 6 bases and J by 3 bases, and 14 bases separated the two germline ends. The CDR3 totals 13 residues. The V gene's germline CDR1 is SQVTM and CDR2 ANQGSEA. The CDR3 nucleotides are TGCAGCGTAACCGGGACACCCCACACTGAAGCTTTCTTT. Its translation: CSVTGTPHTEAFF. The full variable domain, rest sourced from reference TRBV29-1 and TRBJ1-1, is SAVISQKPSRDICQRGTSLTIQCQVDSQVTMMFWYRQQPGQSLTLIATANQGSEATYESGFVIDKFPISRPNLTFSTLTVSNMSPEDSSIYLCSVTGTPHTEAFFGQGTRLTVV.

This clone came up once. This chain uses TRBV12-5 with TRBJ2-5, with D possibly matching TRBD1 (5 bases). From germline, CDR1 is LGHNT and CDR2 FRNRAP. This CDR3 comprises 12 residues. The V gene lost 1 base and the J gene lost 7 bases, with 7 bases spanning the gap. In DNA, the CDR3 is TGTGCTAGTGGTTTGGATACAGGGACCCAGTACTTC. Its translation is CASGLDTGTQYF.

The chain employs TRBV2 and TRBJ1-3, with D uncertain. Germline V gives CDR1 SNHLY, CDR2 FYNNEI. The CDR3 is 15 residues long. Trimming shortened V by 1 base and J by 0 bases, and 7 bases separated the two germline ends. DNA for the CDR3: TGTGCCAGCAGTGAAGGCATCCTCTCTGGAAACACCATATATTTT. Translating it yields CASSEGILSGNTIYF. The full variable domain, its missing parts supplied by reference TRBV2 and TRBJ1-3, is EPEVTQTPSHQVTQMGQEVILRCVPISNHLYFYWYRQILGQKVEFLVSFYNNEISEKSEIFDDQFSVERPDGSNFTLKIRSTKLEDSAMYFCASSEGILSGNTIYFGEGSWLTVV.